The 23 T cell receptor beta chains below were found in one sample sequenced in a study of memory CD4+ T cells and cytomegalovirus serostatus. Single viable CD3+CD4+CD8-CD45RO+ cells were sorted as the memory CD4+ T cells. Assay used: immunoSEQ multiplex PCR; TCRdb lists only in-frame clones, some missing. The data hold approximately 47,000 clones, with roughly 73% observed a single time. The sequencing sample was made of memory CD4+ T cells from blood. Receptors were obtained from an adult in good health and CMV-seronegative.

V gene TRBV7-6 combines with J gene TRBJ2-2; D remains ambiguous. This CDR3 has 15 residues. Trimming pared 2 bases from V and 1 base from J, leaving 8 bases between. Germline V CDR1 and CDR2: SGHVS, FNYEAQ. This CDR3 is CASSLTALNTGELFF. The CDR3 coding sequence is TGTGCCAGCAGCTTAACGGCTCTGAACACCGGGGAGCTGTTTTTT. The variable domain in full, completed from reference TRBV7-6 and TRBJ2-2, reads GAGVSQSPRYKVTKRGQDVALRCDPISGHVSLYWYRQALGQGPEFLTYFNYEAQQDKSGLPNDRFSAERPEGSISTLTIQRTEQRDSAMYRCASSLTALNTGELFFGEGSRLTVL.

V gene TRBV5-6 combines with J gene TRBJ1-2, with D uncertain. Deletions cut 0 bases from V and 4 bases from J, with 4 bases between. The CDR3 consists of 12 residues. Looked up from germline, CDR1 is SGHDT and CDR2 is YYEEEE. The CDR3 DNA is TGTGCCAGCAGCTTGGCCGCCTATGGCTACACCTTC. It codes for CASSLAAYGYTF.

The rearrangement joins TRBV11-2 to TRBJ1-5; maybe TRBD1 (6 bases). Germline CDR1 is SGHAT and CDR2 is FQNNGV. The germline V and J ends were trimmed by 1 base and 6 bases, with 13 bases remaining between them. The CDR3 contains 15 residues. In nucleotides, the CDR3 is TGTGCCAGCAGCTTAGGGGGGGCCGATGGTCAGCCCCAGCATTTT. Translation gives CASSLGGADGQPQHF. The full variable domain, its missing parts supplied by reference TRBV11-2 and TRBJ1-5, is EAGVAQSPRYKIIEKRQSVAFWCNPISGHATLYWYQQILGQGPKLLIQFQNNGVVDDSQLPKDRFSAERLKGVDSTLKIQPAKLEDSAVYLCASSLGGADGQPQHFGDGTRLSIL.

The V gene is TRBV6-6, the J gene TRBJ2-3; 7 nucleotides match TRBD2. Trimming at V came to 8 bases and at J to 2 bases, leaving 10 bases not matched to a gene. There are 15 residues in the CDR3. Germline V CDR1 and CDR2: MNHNY, SVGAGI (reference sequence). As DNA, the CDR3 is TGTGCCAGCGGGCGAGCGGGATCCCCCACAGATACGCAGTATTTT. Amino acids: CASGRAGSPTDTQYF.

This sequence joins TRBV7-2 and TRBJ2-7, with 10 nucleotides matching TRBD1. Germline V gene lookup returns CDR1 SGHTA and CDR2 FQGNSA. The junction had 12 bases not matched to a gene; V was cut back by 4 bases and J by 6 bases. This CDR3 spans 16 amino acids. CDR3 coding DNA: TGTGCCAGCAGCTCCTTGAGAGGGGACAGGGGAAGCGAGCAGTACTTC. Protein: CASSSLRGDRGSEQYF.

The chain couples TRBV28 to TRBJ2-1, with TRBD1 as a possible D gene (6 bases). The length of the CDR3 is 15 residues. V lost 9 bases to trimming and J lost 9 bases, with 24 bases between them. CDR1 and CDR2 (germline): MDHEN, SYDVKM. CDR3 coding DNA: TGTGCCAGTACAGGGTCGGGCTCGAAGAGGGCTGAGCAGTTCTTC. Its protein product is CASTGSGSKRAEQFF.

The rearrangement links TRBV28 to TRBJ1-4; TRBD1 might be the D (5 bases). The CDR3 has 15 residues. The V gene lost 3 bases and the J gene lost 7 bases, with 15 bases spanning the gap. In germline, CDR1 is MDHEN, CDR2 SYDVKM. CDR3 in amino acids: CASSFLGVTGEKLFF. CDR3 DNA: TGTGCCAGCAGTTTTTTGGGGGTAACGGGTGAAAAACTGTTTTTT.

V is TRBV6-1 and J is TRBJ2-7; TRBD1 agrees at 10 bases. J gave up 5 bases and V 3 bases, and 7 bases lay outside the gene matches. Germline CDR1 is MNHNS and CDR2 is SASEGT. The CDR3 is 15 amino acids. The CDR3 loop is CASSERDRGINEQYF. The CDR3 region has the DNA TGTGCCAGCAGTGAGCGGGACAGGGGAATCAACGAGCAGTACTTC.

This chain connects TRBV5-6 to TRBJ1-4; D perhaps matches TRBD1 (5 bases). Trimming took 4 bases from V and 11 from J, leaving 18 bases between them. Germline V gene lookup returns CDR1 SGHDT and CDR2 YYEEEE. The CDR3 length is 14 residues. CDR3 region: CASSPDNRMRKLFF. DNA of the CDR3: TGTGCCAGCAGCCCGGACAATCGTATGAGGAAACTGTTTTTT.

This clone was observed a handful of times. V gene TRBV6-6 combines with J gene TRBJ2-1; TRBD2 matches 10 bases. CDR1 MNHNY and CDR2 SVGAGI come from the germline V gene (reference sequence). V was clipped by 6 bases and J by 0 bases; unmatched bases: 2. This CDR3 comprises 15 residues. CDR3 sequence (DNA): TGTGCCAGCAGGCCTAGCGGGAGCTCCTACAATGAGCAGTTCTTC. Translated: CASRPSGSSYNEQFF.

V usage is TRBV5-1 and J usage is TRBJ2-6, with D possibly being TRBD2 (6 bases). V lost 3 bases and J 0 bases, leaving 7 bases between the germline ends. The CDR3 has 15 amino acids. Germline V gene data show CDR1 as SGHRS and CDR2 as YFSETQ. The CDR3 is CASSWGVSGANVLTF. The CDR3 DNA is TGCGCCAGCAGCTGGGGGGTCTCTGGGGCCAACGTCCTGACTTTC.

The chain links TRBV6-1 to TRBJ2-7; 11 bases agree with TRBD2. The CDR3 is made up of 16 amino acids. CDR1 is MNHNS, CDR2 SASEGT, per germline. Germline trimming cut 0 bases from V and 8 bases from J; bases unmatched to any gene: 9. For the CDR3, the DNA is TGTGCCAGCAGTGAAGCCGTACTAGCGGGAGTCCTCCAGCAGTACTTC. It codes for CASSEAVLAGVLQQYF.

This chain connects TRBV5-4 to TRBJ1-1, with TRBD1 as a possible D gene (5 bases). The length of the CDR3 is 15 residues. CDR1 is SGHNT and CDR2 is YYREEE in the germline V gene (reference sequence). Deletions cut 3 bases from V and 0 bases from J, with 12 bases between. The CDR3 DNA follows: TGTGCCAGCAGCTCGACCGCGACAGTGAACACTGAAGCTTTCTTT. It translates to CASSSTATVNTEAFF.

The chain employs TRBV9 and TRBJ2-4, with D unresolved. The length of the CDR3 is 14 residues. V gave up 2 bases and J gave up 11 bases, with 17 bases separating them. The V gene's germline CDR1 is SGDLS and CDR2 YYNGEE. This chain's CDR3 is CASSVGEAQIFQYF. The CDR3, as DNA: TGTGCCAGCAGCGTCGGTGAAGCGCAGATCTTTCAGTACTTC.

The chain's CDR3 is CASSLQGVRDYGYTF. In DNA form, the CDR3 reads TGTGCCAGCAGTTTACAAGGGGTACGGGACTATGGCTACACCTTC. V gene TRBV27 combines with J gene TRBJ1-2; TRBD1 might be the D (5 bases). CDR1 MNHEY and CDR2 SMNVEV come from the germline V gene (reference sequence). V was pared by 2 bases and J by 3 bases, with 13 bases between. The CDR3 is made up of 15 amino acids.

The genes are TRBV9 and TRBJ1-4; D is unresolved. Trimming took 0 bases from V and 0 from J, leaving 9 bases between them. The length of the CDR3 is 16 residues. Per the germline V gene, CDR1 is SGDLS and CDR2 is YYNGEE. In DNA form, the CDR3 reads TGTGCCAGCAGCGTAGGCGGCGGGACAACTAATGAAAAACTGTTTTTT. This sequence encodes CASSVGGGTTNEKLFF.

The rearrangement links TRBV14 to TRBJ2-1; 9 positions agree with TRBD2. Germline V gene data show CDR1 as SGHDN and CDR2 as FVKESK. Trimming at V came to 1 base and at J to 9 bases, leaving 7 bases not matched to a gene. The CDR3 loop spans 15 amino acids. Here the CDR3 DNA reads TGTGCCAGCAGCCAAGGGCTAGCGGGGAGCCGTGAGCAGTTCTTC. Translation: CASSQGLAGSREQFF.

J is TRBJ2-3 and V is TRBV7-2; D is possibly TRBD1 (6 bases). Germline assignment: CDR1 SGHTA and CDR2 FQGNSA. V was trimmed by 0 bases and J by 7 bases, leaving 14 bases between them. This CDR3 is built from 15 residues. The CDR3 bases are TGTGCCAGCAGCTTAGCTGGGGGCGCGATCAATACGCAGTATTTT. It codes for CASSLAGGAINTQYF.

Remarks on this clone: This may come from a read error, since a much larger clone is one base off. The sample carries other DNA sequences with the same CDR3. The rearrangement joins TRBV11-2 to TRBJ2-7; D unclear. Trimming cost V 0 bases and J 0 bases, with 6 bases left between them. CDR3 size: 14 residues. CDR1 is SGHAT and CDR2 is FQNNGV in the germline V gene. The CDR3 coding sequence is TGTGCCAGCAGCTTAGACAGGAGCTCCTACGAGCAGTACTTC. Translated: CASSLDRSSYEQYF.

The chain joins TRBV29-1 to TRBJ2-7; D is perhaps TRBD1 (6 bases). This CDR3 has 11 amino acids. V was shortened by 7 bases and J by 2 bases, with 9 bases between the two germline ends. Germline loops: CDR1 SQVTM, CDR2 ANQGSEA. The CDR3 loop is CSGGHTYEQYF. The CDR3 nucleotides read TGCAGCGGGGGACATACCTACGAGCAGTACTTC.

This sequence joins TRBV10-3 and TRBJ2-5, with TRBD2 matching 13 bases. The V gene's germline CDR1 is ENHRY and CDR2 SYGVKD. Losses at the gene ends were 10 bases for V and 3 bases for J; bases not matched to a gene: 5. The length of the CDR3 is 14 residues. This CDR3 reads CATGLAGDKETQYF. CDR3 bases: TGTGCCACCGGACTAGCGGGAGATAAAGAGACCCAGTACTTC.

This clone turned up a few times. The chain links TRBV30 to TRBJ1-1, with D hard to call. Per the germline V gene, CDR1 is GTSNPN and CDR2 is SVGIG (reference sequence). Trimming stripped 0 bases from V and 6 bases from J, with 14 bases between. The CDR3 is 14 amino acids. The CDR3 sequence is CAWSVDVARAEAFF. Written as DNA, the CDR3 is TGTGCCTGGAGTGTAGACGTGGCGCGCGCTGAAGCTTTCTTT.

The rearrangement uses TRBV5-1 and TRBJ1-2, with D maybe TRBD1 (5 bases). Germline CDR1 reads SGHRS; CDR2 reads YFSETQ. Trimming took 0 bases from V and 1 from J, leaving 10 bases between them. This CDR3 has 15 residues. For the CDR3, the DNA is TGCGCCAGCAGCTTGGCAGGGTCGGGTAACTATGGCTACACCTTC. Protein product: CASSLAGSGNYGYTF.